The 17 T cell receptor beta chains given below trace back to one sample, sequenced in a study of Ad26.COV2.S vaccination and SARS-CoV-2 variants. Clones were sequenced by immunoSEQ multiplex PCR, and TCRdb holds only the in-frame ones, with some missing. Of 350,000 to 550,000 clones in the sample, roughly 89% were seen once. Sample treatment: about 20 received Ad26.COV2.S at low or high dose, single or two shots; 5 received placebo; per-sample allocation not given. Samples were taken on day 63 after the first vaccine or placebo injection. The sequenced sample was peripheral blood, obtained in a trial of Ad26.COV2.S vaccine versus placebo. These receptors originate from a person aged 18-60 years who received the Ad26.COV2.S COVID-19 vaccine or a placebo.

The gene calls are TRBV6-5 and TRBJ1-2; the D gene is possibly TRBD1 (6 bases). The CDR3 totals 14 residues. V shed 2 bases and J shed 4 bases, with 11 bases lying between them. Germline CDR1 MNHEY, CDR2 SVGAGI. CDR3 amino acids: CASSYATGPYGYTF. In DNA, the CDR3 is TGTGCCAGCAGTTACGCAACAGGGCCCTATGGCTACACCTTC.

The chain carries TRBV18 and TRBJ1-4, with 7 positions matching TRBD1. Losses at the gene ends were 3 bases for V and 3 bases for J; bases not matched to a gene: 7. The CDR3 spans 16 residues. Germline V gene lookup returns CDR1 KGHSH and CDR2 LQKENI. The CDR3 here is CASSPGQFLSNEKLFF. CDR3 DNA: TGTGCCAGCTCACCGGGACAGTTTTTATCTAATGAAAAACTGTTTTTT. Supplemented by reference TRBV18 and TRBJ1-4, the full variable domain reads NAGVMQNPRHLVRRRGQEARLRCSPMKGHSHVYWYRQLPEEGLKFMVYLQKENIIDESGMPKERFSAEFPKEGPSILRIQQVVRGDSAAYFCASSPGQFLSNEKLFFGSGTQLSVL.

The V call is TRBV6-4, the J call TRBJ1-2; tentative D call: TRBD1 (5 bases). From germline, CDR1 is MRHNA and CDR2 SNTAGT. Trimming left V 5 bases short and J 6 bases short, with 13 bases between. The CDR3 consists of 13 residues. The CDR3 bases are TGTGCCAGCAGTTCACCAGGGTCCGATGGCTACACCTTC. It yields the protein CASSSPGSDGYTF.

The CDR3 loop is CASSLHLGAVRETQYF. The CDR3 DNA follows: TGTGCCAGCAGCTTACACCTTGGGGCGGTCAGAGAGACCCAGTACTTC. The chain combines TRBV7-9 with TRBJ2-5; a possible D gene is TRBD1 (5 bases). The germline gives CDR1 SEHNR, CDR2 FQNEAQ (reference sequence). This CDR3 region has 16 residues. With 2 bases removed from V and 4 bases from J, the gap between germline ends came to 17 bases.

The V call is TRBV19, the J call TRBJ2-1, with D maybe TRBD1 (5 bases). CDR1 is LNHDA, CDR2 SQIVND, per germline (reference sequence). This CDR3 has 15 residues. V lost 0 bases and J 8 bases, leaving 14 bases between the germline ends. The CDR3 sequence is CASSIDRARADEQFF. CDR3 in DNA: TGTGCCAGTAGTATAGATAGAGCCAGGGCCGATGAGCAGTTCTTC.

The chain carries TRBV5-1 and TRBJ1-1, with D unresolved. The CDR3 spans 17 residues. Germline V CDR1 and CDR2: SGHRS, YFSETQ. The V end lost 0 bases, the J end lost 0 bases, and 15 bases lay between the germline ends. CDR3: CASSLGPRIGVNTEAFF. CDR3 sequence (DNA): TGCGCCAGCAGCTTGGGGCCTCGGATAGGCGTGAACACTGAAGCTTTCTTT.

Here the CDR3 reads CASSHVSGLAGGPFSTDTQYF. The CDR3, as DNA: TGTGCCAGCAGCCATGTTTCGGGACTAGCGGGGGGACCTTTCAGCACAGATACGCAGTATTTT. This chain joins TRBV4-2 and TRBJ2-3; 15 nucleotides agree with TRBD2. Losses at the gene ends were 3 bases for V and 0 bases for J; bases not matched to a gene: 13. Per the germline V gene, CDR1 is LGHNA and CDR2 is YNFKEQ. The CDR3 totals 21 residues.

The chain carries TRBV3-1 (or the pseudogene TRBV3-2) and TRBJ1-2; D is undetermined. In germline, CDR1 is LGHDT, CDR2 YNNKEL (reference sequence). The CDR3 contains 13 residues. The ends were cut back, 0 bases at V and 8 bases at J, with 10 bases in the middle. CDR3 amino acids: CASSQDMTSGYTF. The CDR3 DNA reads TGTGCCAGCAGCCAAGATATGACTTCGGGCTACACCTTC.

The rearrangement joins TRBV7-2 to TRBJ1-2; no definite D call. This CDR3 is 14 amino acids long. CDR1 is SGHTA, CDR2 FQGNSA, per germline. The V end lost 0 bases, the J end lost 4 bases, and 9 bases lay between the germline ends. The CDR3 region is CASSLALAAYGYTF. As DNA, the CDR3 is TGTGCCAGCAGCTTAGCGTTGGCAGCCTATGGCTACACCTTC. Complete variable domain (other parts from reference TRBV7-2 and TRBJ1-2): GAGVSQSPSNKVTEKGKDVELRCDPISGHTALYWYRQSLGQGLEFLIYFQGNSAPDKSGLPSDRFSAERTGGSVSTLTIQRTQQEDSAVYLCASSLALAAYGYTFGSGTRLTVV.

CDR3 residues: CASSFSVNTEAFF. The CDR3 nucleotides read TGTGCCAGCAGTTTTTCAGTTAACACTGAAGCTTTCTTT. The genes are TRBV12-3 or TRBV12-4 and TRBJ1-1; unclear D gene. This CDR3 is built from 13 residues. V was shortened by 3 bases and J by 2 bases, with 7 bases between the two germline ends.

This clone was seen once. This CDR3 is CASSKGFTGNTIYF. The CDR3 region has the DNA TGTGCCAGCAGCAAGGGGTTTACTGGAAACACCATATATTTT. The chain links TRBV9 to TRBJ1-3; D perhaps matches TRBD1 (5 bases). CDR1 SGDLS and CDR2 YYNGEE come from the germline V gene. The CDR3 is 14 residues long. The V end lost 4 bases, the J end lost 2 bases, and 10 bases lay between the germline ends.

The V call is TRBV2, the J call TRBJ1-6, with D maybe TRBD1 (5 bases). CDR3 length equals 16 residues. Germline assignment: CDR1 SNHLY and CDR2 FYNNEI. V shed 0 bases and J shed 4 bases, with 10 bases lying between them. DNA for the CDR3: TGTGCCAGCAGTGAAGCCACAGGAAATTATAATTCACCCCTCCACTTT. Amino acids: CASSEATGNYNSPLHF. The full variable domain, in which reference TRBV2 and TRBJ1-6 provide the parts outside the CDR3, is EPEVTQTPSHQVTQMGQEVILRCVPISNHLYFYWYRQILGQKVEFLVSFYNNEISEKSEIFDDQFSVERPDGSNFTLKIRSTKLEDSAMYFCASSEATGNYNSPLHFGNGTRLTVT.

The rearrangement links TRBV6-5 to TRBJ1-1, with a weak D call TRBD1 (6 bases). The V and J ends lost 6 bases and 4 bases respectively, with 15 bases between them. The CDR3 length is 14 residues. Germline-derived CDR1 and CDR2 are MNHEY and SVGAGI. The CDR3 region has the DNA TGTGCCAGCAGGCGGGGACAATTCCCCACTGAAGCTTTCTTT. Translating it yields CASRRGQFPTEAFF.

The V and J genes are TRBV30 and TRBJ1-6; D remains ambiguous. V lost 4 bases and J lost 7, with 8 bases in between. Per germline, CDR1 GTSNPN and CDR2 SVGIG (reference sequence). The CDR3 covers 12 residues. The CDR3: CAWTHANSPLHF. The CDR3 DNA is TGTGCCTGGACTCATGCGAATTCACCCCTCCACTTT.

The rearrangement links TRBV2 to TRBJ1-2; D is undetermined. Between the trimmed V and J ends, which lost 7 bases and 11 bases, there was a span of 17 bases. Looked up from germline, CDR1 is SNHLY and CDR2 is FYNNEI. The CDR3 consists of 12 residues. The CDR3 here is CASTTALWNYTF. DNA for the CDR3: TGTGCCAGCACTACAGCACTATGGAATTACACCTTC.

This rearrangement joins TRBV10-3 to TRBJ2-7; D not certain. There are 13 residues in the CDR3. From germline, CDR1 is ENHRY and CDR2 SYGVKD. V was clipped by 2 bases and J by 3 bases, with 8 bases between them. The CDR3 protein is CAISEEKLYEQYV. As DNA, the CDR3 is TGTGCCATCAGTGAGGAGAAACTCTACGAGCAGTACGTC.

The rearrangement links TRBV2 to TRBJ1-1; no definite D call. Germline loops: CDR1 SNHLY, CDR2 FYNNEI. The CDR3 covers 13 residues. Trimming cost V 2 bases and J 6 bases, with 10 bases left between them. Written as DNA, the CDR3 is TGTGCCAGCAGTGAACTGGGGTATCCTGAAGCTTTCTTT. Its protein is CASSELGYPEAFF.